These T cell receptor beta chains were read from a single sample in a study of blood T cell repertoires in COVID-19. Produced via immunoSEQ multiplex PCR; TCRdb's table is partial and in-frame only. The table records approximately 200,000 clones, approximately 89% of them present only once. The sequencing sample was made of PBMCs or T cells enriched from blood (not recorded which). Source of these receptors: a woman aged 40 to 55 with acute COVID-19. Each CDR3 is given with its conserved first and last residue. The D gene is left open where the match is weak. Not every row has a clone size; where given, it reads once, few, many or a size class.

. TRBJ2-7 . TRBV11-2 CASSPWTAHYEQYF TGTGCCAGCAGCCCCTGGACAGCCCACTACGAGCAGTACTTC
. TRBJ1-5 TRBD1 TRBV6-6 CASSPQGDNQPQHF TGTGCCAGCAGTCCACAGGGGGACAATCAGCCCCAGCATTTT
. TRBJ1-5 . TRBV28 CASSGLTNQPQHF TGTGCCAGTTCAGGCCTGACCAATCAGCCCCAGCATTTT
. TRBJ1-2 . TRBV4-2 CASFSGNGYTF TGTGCCAGTTTTAGCGGGAATGGCTACACCTTC
few TRBJ2-7 . TRBV15 CATSREAGMDYEQYF TGTGCCACCAGCAGAGAGGCGGGGATGGACTACGAGCAGTACTTC
once TRBJ2-5 . TRBV6-2/TRBV6-3 CASSYSAEQETQYF TGTGCCAGCAGTTACTCGGCGGAACAAGAGACCCAGTACTTC
. TRBJ2-1 TRBD2 TRBV10-1 CASSESGRGAYNEQFF TGCGCCAGCAGTGAGTCGGGGCGGGGGGCATACAATGAGCAGTTCTTC
. TRBJ1-1 . TRBV7-6 CASSPQGGYEAFF TGTGCCAGCAGCCCGCAGGGAGGGTATGAAGCTTTCTTT
. TRBJ1-3 . TRBV2 CASREEGSSGNTIYF TGTGCCAGCAGGGAAGAAGGGAGCTCTGGAAACACCATATATTTT
. TRBJ1-2 TRBD1 TRBV27 CASSLTGAVGYTF TGTGCCAGCAGTTTAACAGGGGCGGTTGGCTACACCTTC
few TRBJ2-3 TRBD2 TRBV19 CASRRTSGISDTQYF TGTGCCAGTAGACGGACTAGCGGGATTTCAGATACGCAGTATTTT
once TRBJ1-6 TRBD1 TRBV9 CASSFGQGGSPLHF TGTGCCAGCAGCTTTGGACAGGGAGGGTCACCCCTCCACTTT
. TRBJ2-1 . TRBV24-1 CATSDPYNEQFF TGTGCCACCAGTGATCCATACAATGAGCAGTTCTTC
. TRBJ2-5 . TRBV6-5 CASRRTAGQETQYF TGTGCCAGCCGTAGGACAGCTGGGCAAGAGACCCAGTACTTC
. TRBJ1-5 TRBD1 TRBV2 CASSKQGTSNQPQHF TGTGCCAGCAGTAAACAGGGGACTAGCAATCAGCCCCAGCATTTT
. TRBJ2-7 . TRBV27 CASSLDSGYEQYF TGTGCCAGCAGTTTAGACTCGGGGTACGAGCAGTACTTC
. TRBJ2-5 TRBD2 TRBV7-2 CASGTSSQPETQYF TGTGCCAGTGGGACTAGTAGTCAACCGGAGACCCAGTACTTC
. TRBJ2-7 TRBD1 TRBV6-5 CASSYQQGAREQYF TGTGCCAGCAGTTACCAACAGGGGGCGCGAGAGCAGTACTTC
. TRBJ1-3 . TRBV6-6 CASSRGGGGPYSGNTIYF TGTGCCAGCAGTCGCGGAGGGGGGGGGCCTTACTCTGGAAACACCATATATTTT
once TRBJ1-1 . TRBV7-6 CASSLGGSTEAFF TGTGCCAGCAGCTTAGGAGGATCCACTGAAGCTTTCTTT
. TRBJ1-1 TRBD1 TRBV19 CASKSGDRGWPFF TGTGCCAGCAAGTCGGGGGACAGGGGTTGGCCTTTCTTT
. TRBJ2-5 . TRBV19 CASSIGGSQETQYF TGTGCCAGTAGTATCGGAGGTTCCCAAGAGACCCAGTACTTC
. TRBJ2-3 TRBD2 TRBV9 CASSAGTTDVADTQYF TGTGCCAGCAGCGCAGGGACTACCGATGTCGCAGATACGCAGTATTTT
. TRBJ1-5 TRBD1 TRBV27 CASRQGASNQPQHF TGTGCCAGCAGACAGGGGGCGAGCAATCAGCCCCAGCATTTT
. TRBJ2-2 . TRBV11-2 CASSLTGIDTGELFF TGTGCCAGCAGCTTAACAGGGATAGACACCGGGGAGCTGTTTTTT
. TRBJ2-3 TRBD2 TRBV24-1 CATSNAGGTDTQYF TGTGCCACCAGTAACGCGGGAGGCACAGATACGCAGTATTTT
. TRBJ2-4 . TRBV11-2 CASSFAQGGYIQYF TGTGCCAGCAGCTTCGCCCAGGGGGGATACATTCAGTACTTC
. TRBJ1-1 . TRBV11-2 CASSPGGPEAFF TGTGCCAGCAGCCCCGGGGGGCCTGAAGCTTTCTTT
. TRBJ1-1 TRBD1 TRBV7-9 CASSWTGREAEAFF TGTGCCAGCAGCTGGACAGGGCGGGAAGCTGAAGCTTTCTTT
. TRBJ2-7 TRBD2 TRBV5-4 CASSPGRESEQYF TGTGCCAGCAGCCCAGGGCGGGAGTCCGAGCAGTACTTC
. TRBJ1-1 . TRBV4-2 CASSQTGVPFTEAFF TGTGCCAGCAGCCAGACAGGTGTCCCGTTTACTGAAGCTTTCTTT
. TRBJ2-7 TRBD2 TRBV5-1 CASKAEAGGREQYF TGCGCCAGCAAAGCGGAGGCGGGAGGGCGAGAGCAGTACTTC
few TRBJ1-1 . TRBV5-1 CASSLRNGDTEAFF TGCGCCAGCAGCTTGAGGAACGGGGACACTGAAGCTTTCTTT
. TRBJ2-2 TRBD1 TRBV2 CASKGGRTGELFF TGTGCCAGCAAAGGGGGCAGGACCGGGGAGCTGTTTTTT
. TRBJ1-2 TRBD1 TRBV4-3 CASSQGLGQGSYGYTF TGCGCCAGCAGCCAGGGACTCGGACAGGGTTCCTATGGCTACACCTTC
. TRBJ2-5 . TRBV3-1/TRBV3-2 CASSQDVRLVPQETQYF TGTGCCAGCAGCCAAGATGTCCGGCTAGTACCGCAAGAGACCCAGTACTTC
. TRBJ1-6 . TRBV2 CASIRVLNSPLHF TGTGCCAGCATCCGGGTCCTCAATTCACCCCTCCACTTT
. TRBJ2-3 TRBD2 TRBV19 CASSLRLAGGSDTQYF TGTGCCAGTAGTTTACGACTAGCGGGGGGGTCAGATACGCAGTATTTT
. TRBJ2-5 TRBD1 TRBV5-5 CASTRDRAQETQYF TGTGCCAGCACCCGCGACAGGGCCCAAGAGACCCAGTACTTC
few TRBJ2-3 TRBD2 TRBV7-8 CASSLASLAPSTDTQYF TGTGCCAGCAGCTTAGCGTCACTAGCGCCTAGCACAGATACGCAGTATTTT
. TRBJ1-3 TRBD1 TRBV7-9 CASSSPGQGNTIYF TGTGCCAGCAGCTCCCCGGGACAGGGAAACACCATATATTTT
. TRBJ1-5 . TRBV6-2/TRBV6-3 CASSYMMAGVERGNQPQHF TGTGCCAGCAGTTATATGATGGCGGGGGTCGAACGTGGCAATCAGCCCCAGCATTTT